This is a list of T cell receptor beta chains from one sample in a study of blood T cells in healthy people across ages. TCRdb re-derived calls from the 5' RACE reads in MiXCR, one entry per CDR3 protein. The sample lists about 580,000 distinct CDR3 sequences; 45% to 55% were seen once. Sequencing was done on a sample of blood. The receptor set was obtained from a man older than 75 in good health. CDR3s include the opening cysteine and the closing phenylalanine or tryptophan. The D gene is left open where the match is weak. Some rows mark clone size as missing; the rest say once, few, many or name a class of expanded clone.

abundance: NA
d_gene: TRBD2
v_gene: TRBV20-1
j_gene: TRBJ2-5
CDR3nt: TGCAGTGCTACCCCGCTGGCTAGCGGGAGGGCCGGTGAGACCCAGTACTTC
CDR3aa: CSATPLASGRAGETQYF

abundance: NA
d_gene: NA
v_gene: TRBV6-6
j_gene: TRBJ1-6
CDR3nt: TGTGCCAGCAGTCAAGGGGGTTTCGATTCACCCCTCCACTTT
CDR3aa: CASSQGGFDSPLHF

abundance: NA
d_gene: TRBD2
v_gene: TRBV29-1
j_gene: TRBJ2-3
CDR3nt: TGCAGCGCTGTTCCGGGGAGGGCCGTAGATACGCAGTATTTT
CDR3aa: CSAVPGRAVDTQYF

abundance: NA
d_gene: NA
v_gene: TRBV5-6
j_gene: TRBJ2-7
CDR3nt: TGTGCCAGCAGCTTATCCCGCGGAGGGTGGGTGTCTTACGAGCAGTACTTC
CDR3aa: CASSLSRGGWVSYEQYF

abundance: NA
d_gene: TRBD2
v_gene: TRBV29-1
j_gene: TRBJ2-1
CDR3nt: TGCAGCTATTTAGCGGGATCCTACAATGAGCAGTTCTTC
CDR3aa: CSYLAGSYNEQFF

abundance: once
d_gene: NA
v_gene: TRBV6-2/TRBV6-3
j_gene: TRBJ1-4
CDR3nt: TGTGCCAGCAGCCGCCGGAGGGCCGGTCTAGCTAATGAAAAACTGTTTTTT
CDR3aa: CASSRRRAGLANEKLFF

abundance: few
d_gene: NA
v_gene: TRBV5-1
j_gene: TRBJ2-1
CDR3nt: TGCGCCAGCAGCTCGGAGGGACAGCGCAATGAGCAGTTCTTC
CDR3aa: CASSSEGQRNEQFF

abundance: NA
d_gene: NA
v_gene: TRBV20-1
j_gene: TRBJ1-4
CDR3nt: TGCAGTGCGAAATCGAATGAAAAACTGTTTTTT
CDR3aa: CSAKSNEKLFF

abundance: NA
d_gene: NA
v_gene: TRBV3-1
j_gene: TRBJ2-4
CDR3nt: TGTGCCAACCATTCCGGGACGGATCTAGCCAAAAACATTCAGTACTTC
CDR3aa: CANHSGTDLAKNIQYF

abundance: NA
d_gene: NA
v_gene: TRBV7-9
j_gene: TRBJ2-7
CDR3nt: TGTGCCAGCAGCGCAGGGTCCGGCCGCCACGAGCAGTACTTC
CDR3aa: CASSAGSGRHEQYF

abundance: once
d_gene: NA
v_gene: TRBV5-1
j_gene: TRBJ1-1
CDR3nt: TGCGCCAGCAGCTACGAAACAGCGAACACTGAAGCTTTCTTT
CDR3aa: CASSYETANTEAFF

abundance: NA
d_gene: TRBD2
v_gene: TRBV6-1
j_gene: TRBJ2-4
CDR3nt: TGTGCCAGCAGTGAACGGACTAGCGGATACAATGAGCAGTACTTC
CDR3aa: CASSERTSGYNEQYF

abundance: NA
d_gene: TRBD2
v_gene: TRBV7-3
j_gene: TRBJ2-3
CDR3nt: TGTGCCAGCAGCTCCCCACTAGCGGGGGGGGGAGATACGCAGTATTTT
CDR3aa: CASSSPLAGGGDTQYF

abundance: NA
d_gene: TRBD1
v_gene: TRBV5-1
j_gene: TRBJ2-6
CDR3nt: TGCGCCAGCAGCTTGGACCGGACAGGGGCGAGCTCTGGGGCCAACGTCCTGACTTTC
CDR3aa: CASSLDRTGASSGANVLTF

abundance: NA
d_gene: NA
v_gene: TRBV20-1
j_gene: TRBJ1-2
CDR3nt: TGCAGTGCTAGAGAGGAGGGTTGGGTAATTGTGGATGGCTACACCTTC
CDR3aa: CSAREEGWVIVDGYTF

abundance: few
d_gene: TRBD1
v_gene: TRBV7-2
j_gene: TRBJ2-7
CDR3nt: TGTGCCAGCGTCATTGGGACAGGGTATACCGAGCAGTACTTC
CDR3aa: CASVIGTGYTEQYF

abundance: NA
d_gene: TRBD2
v_gene: TRBV6-2/TRBV6-3
j_gene: TRBJ2-3
CDR3nt: TGTGCCAGCAAGGTGACTAGCACGAATACGCAGTATTTT
CDR3aa: CASKVTSTNTQYF

abundance: NA
d_gene: NA
v_gene: TRBV4-3
j_gene: TRBJ2-1
CDR3nt: TGCGCCAGCAGCCAAGGTGGGGGGAACTCCTACAATGAGCAGTTCTTC
CDR3aa: CASSQGGGNSYNEQFF

abundance: NA
d_gene: TRBD1
v_gene: TRBV28
j_gene: TRBJ1-2
CDR3nt: TGTGCCAGCGCAGTTTATATTAACAGGGGTTATGGCTACACCTTC
CDR3aa: CASAVYINRGYGYTF

abundance: NA
d_gene: NA
v_gene: TRBV12-3/TRBV12-4
j_gene: TRBJ1-2
CDR3nt: TGTGCCAGCAGTTTAGGGCCGGGGTCGACCTATGGCTACACCTTC
CDR3aa: CASSLGPGSTYGYTF

abundance: NA
d_gene: NA
v_gene: TRBV7-9
j_gene: TRBJ2-7
CDR3nt: TGTGCCAGCAGCTCCCCGCAGGGTTACGAGCAGTACTTC
CDR3aa: CASSSPQGYEQYF

abundance: few
d_gene: TRBD1
v_gene: TRBV5-1
j_gene: TRBJ2-1
CDR3nt: TGCGCCAGCAGCAAGACAGGGTGGGAGCAGTTCTTC
CDR3aa: CASSKTGWEQFF